The 6 T cell receptor beta chains below all came from one sample that was sequenced in a study of cytomegalovirus exposure and HLA in healthy donors. Assay: immunoSEQ multiplex PCR; the TCRdb copy retains only in-frame clones and omits some. Of 150,000 to 200,000 clones in the sample, about 81% were seen once. The sequenced material came from PBMCs. The receptor set was obtained from a woman in her thirties in good health and CMV-seronegative.

CDR3 sequence (DNA): TGTGCCAGCTCAACGGACAGGGGTTATGGCTACACCTTC. This codes for CASSTDRGYGYTF. The chain is built from TRBV18 and TRBJ1-2; the match to TRBD1 covers 9 bases. The CDR3 loop spans 13 amino acids. Germline CDR1 KGHSH, CDR2 LQKENI. V shed 5 bases and J 5 bases; nucleotides not matched to a gene: 3.

V is TRBV12-5 and J is TRBJ1-1; D is unresolved. The CDR3 is 17 residues long. CDR1 LGHNT and CDR2 FRNRAP come from the germline V gene. With 2 bases removed from V and 0 bases from J, the gap between germline ends came to 16 bases. The CDR3 spells CASGLNRNLSMNTEAFF. The DNA of the CDR3 is TGTGCTAGTGGTTTGAACAGAAACCTGTCCATGAACACTGAAGCTTTCTTT. The variable domain in full, completed from reference TRBV12-5 and TRBJ1-1, reads DARVTQTPRHKVTEMGQEVTMRCQPILGHNTVFWYRQTMMQGLELLAYFRNRAPLDDSGMPKDRFSAEMPDATLATLKIQPSEPRDSAVYFCASGLNRNLSMNTEAFFGQGTRLTVV.

The genes are TRBV7-2 and TRBJ1-2; possibly TRBD1 for D (6 bases). This CDR3 has 14 amino acids. V lost 4 bases and J lost 2, with 11 bases in between. Germline V lookup: CDR1 SGHTA, CDR2 FQGNSA. The CDR3 nucleotides read TGTGCCAGCAGCTGGAGGACAGTGAACTATGGCTACACCTTC. Protein product: CASSWRTVNYGYTF.

The CDR3 bases are TGCGCCAGCAGGCTCCGGACTGATCATGGCTACACCTTC. Its protein product is CASRLRTDHGYTF. V and J are TRBV5-1 and TRBJ1-2; no clear D. CDR3 length: 13 amino acids. Germline CDR1 and CDR2: SGHRS and YFSETQ. The germline V and J ends were trimmed by 5 bases and 6 bases, with 14 bases remaining between them.

This chain connects TRBV5-1 to TRBJ2-7; the match to TRBD1 covers 10 bases. V was clipped by 2 bases and J by 3 bases; unmatched bases: 5. The CDR3 runs to 15 residues. Germline CDR1 is SGHRS and CDR2 is YFSETQ. CDR3 region: CASSLPGTGVYEQYF. The CDR3 DNA is TGCGCCAGCAGCTTACCCGGGACAGGGGTCTACGAGCAGTACTTC.

CDR3 in DNA: TGTGCCAGCAGTTTGTCACAGCGGGAAACCTACGAGCAGTACTTC. Its translation is CASSLSQRETYEQYF. The gene calls are TRBV27 and TRBJ2-7, with TRBD2 matching over 7 bases. The CDR3 length is 15 residues. With 3 bases clipped from V and 2 bases from J, the junction kept 7 bases outside the gene matches. Germline lookup yields CDR1 MNHEY and CDR2 SMNVEV (reference sequence).